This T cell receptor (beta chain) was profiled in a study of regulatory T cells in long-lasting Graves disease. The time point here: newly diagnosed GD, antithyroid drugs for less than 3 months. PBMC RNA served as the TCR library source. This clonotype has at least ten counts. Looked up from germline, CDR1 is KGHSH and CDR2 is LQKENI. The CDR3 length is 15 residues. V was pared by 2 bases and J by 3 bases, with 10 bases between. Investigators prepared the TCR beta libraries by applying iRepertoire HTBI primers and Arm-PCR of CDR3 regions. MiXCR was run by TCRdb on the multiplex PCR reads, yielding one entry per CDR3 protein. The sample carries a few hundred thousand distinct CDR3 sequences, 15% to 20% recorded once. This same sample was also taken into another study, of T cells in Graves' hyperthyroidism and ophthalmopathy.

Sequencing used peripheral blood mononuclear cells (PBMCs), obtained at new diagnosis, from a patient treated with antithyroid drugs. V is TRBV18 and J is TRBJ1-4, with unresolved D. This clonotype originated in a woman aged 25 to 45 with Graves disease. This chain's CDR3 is CASSPLREANEKLFF. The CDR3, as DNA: TGTGCCAGCTCACCATTGCGGGAGGCTAATGAAAAACTGTTTTTT. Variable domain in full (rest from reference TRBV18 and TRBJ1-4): NAGVMQNPRHLVRRRGQEARLRCSPMKGHSHVYWYRQLPEEGLKFMVYLQKENIIDESGMPKERFSAEFPKEGPSILRIQQVVRGDSAAYFCASSPLREANEKLFFGSGTQLSVL.